Below are 12 T cell receptor beta chains sequenced from a single sample in a study of identical twins. TCRdb reanalysed the 5' RACE reads using MiXCR and keeps one entry per CDR3 protein. The profile shows about 240,000 distinct CDR3 sequences, about 11% of them singletons. Input material: memory T cells sorted from blood. The receptors shown here come from a man between 45 and 60 years old in good health.

This clonotype was found many times. V usage is TRBV20-1 and J usage is TRBJ2-1; the D is unclear. Germline loops: CDR1 DFQATT, CDR2 SNEGSKA (reference sequence). The V end was cut by 3 bases, the J end by 4 bases, with 7 bases between. The CDR3 loop spans 12 amino acids. CDR3: CSARWGYNEQFF. The CDR3 DNA follows: TGCAGTGCTAGGTGGGGATACAATGAGCAGTTCTTC.

This clonotype was seen repeatedly, ten times or more. The genes are TRBV5-6 and TRBJ1-2; D uncertain. Germline V lookup: CDR1 SGHDT, CDR2 YYEEEE. V gave up 1 base and J gave up 5 bases, with 12 bases separating them. The CDR3 contains 14 residues. Here the CDR3 reads CASSLSGSSYGYTF. CDR3 sequence (DNA): TGTGCCAGCAGCTTGTCAGGCAGCTCATATGGCTACACCTTC.

This clonotype was seen many times. The chain combines TRBV20-1 with TRBJ1-5; 7 nucleotides agree with TRBD1. J gave up 4 bases and V 3 bases, and 6 bases lay outside the gene matches. CDR1 and CDR2 from the germline V gene are DFQATT and SNEGSKA (reference sequence). The CDR3 has 14 amino acids. The CDR3 sequence is CSASPVTGNQPQHF. CDR3 nucleotide sequence: TGCAGTGCTAGCCCCGTGACAGGGAATCAGCCCCAGCATTTT.

The chain is built from TRBV24-1 and TRBJ2-1, with 12 bases identical to TRBD2. The CDR3 covers 18 residues. CDR1 and CDR2 (germline): KGHDR, SFDVKD. The trim removed 10 bases at V and 0 bases at J, leaving 12 bases unmatched. The CDR3 DNA reads TGTGCCACTCAGCGCGGGACTAGCGGGCCCCTCTCCTACAATGAGCAGTTCTTC. Translating gives CATQRGTSGPLSYNEQFF.

This clonotype was picked up a small number of times. J is TRBJ2-3 and V is TRBV5-1; 13 bases are shared with TRBD2. This CDR3 is 15 amino acids long. J lost 2 bases, V lost 7 bases, and 4 bases had no gene match. The germline V gene has CDR1 SGHRS and CDR2 YFSETQ. The CDR3 sequence is CASRTSGSITDTQYF. CDR3 sequence (DNA): TGCGCCAGCCGGACTAGCGGGAGCATCACAGATACGCAGTATTTT.

This clonotype turned up a few times. The chain combines TRBV5-4 with TRBJ2-3, with 12 nucleotides matching TRBD2. CDR3 size: 16 residues. Germline assignment: CDR1 SGHNT and CDR2 YYREEE (reference sequence). J was trimmed by 4 bases and V by 1 base; bases with no gene match: 4. DNA of the CDR3: TGTGCCAGCAGCTTGAGGACTAGCGGGAACGCAGATACGCAGTATTTT. Protein product: CASSLRTSGNADTQYF.

This clonotype was observed at least ten times. J is TRBJ1-4 and V is TRBV7-2, with 7 nucleotides matching TRBD1. J gave up 4 bases and V 3 bases, and 5 bases lay outside the gene matches. The length of the CDR3 is 15 residues. Germline V gene lookup returns CDR1 SGHTA and CDR2 FQGNSA. CDR3 in DNA: TGTGCCAGCAGCTTTGGGACAGCGAATAATGAAAAACTGTTTTTT. Amino acids: CASSFGTANNEKLFF.

This clonotype was counted between two and nine times. V usage is TRBV12-3 or TRBV12-4 and J usage is TRBJ1-2; D is possibly TRBD1 (6 bases). Trimming shortened V by 6 bases and J by 8 bases, and 28 bases separated the two germline ends. This CDR3 has 17 amino acids. The DNA of the CDR3 is TGTGCCAGCAGCTCTTCGTGGGGGGGCGGTAATAGTCTGGGCTACACCTTC. Translated: CASSSSWGGGNSLGYTF.

The gene calls are TRBV6-1 and TRBJ1-5; 8 bases fit TRBD1. Trimming at V came to 2 bases and at J to 7 bases, leaving 7 bases not matched to a gene. CDR1 and CDR2 from the germline V gene are MNHNS and SASEGT. The CDR3 covers 15 residues. CDR3 nucleotide sequence: TGTGCCAGCAGTGAACGGACAGGGCATGAACAGCCCCAGCATTTT. Translating it yields CASSERTGHEQPQHF.

The rearrangement links TRBV7-2 to TRBJ2-5; D call uncertain. The CDR3 totals 15 residues. CDR1 SGHTA and CDR2 FQGNSA come from the germline V gene. V gave up 1 base and J gave up 4 bases, with 13 bases separating them. As DNA, the CDR3 is TGTGCCAGCAGCTTAGAGGAACTGCCAACAGAGACCCAGTACTTC. Its translation is CASSLEELPTETQYF.

This clonotype came up many times. V is TRBV6-6 and J is TRBJ2-7, with 7 bases identical to TRBD1. V trimming: 6 bases; J trimming: 5 bases; junction bases outside the gene matches: 7. Per germline, CDR1 MNHNY and CDR2 SVGAGI (reference sequence). The CDR3 sequence is 13 residues long. CDR3 sequence: CASRPDRAHEQYF. In DNA, the CDR3 is TGTGCCAGCAGGCCTGACAGGGCGCACGAGCAGTACTTC.

This clonotype was recorded at least ten times. The chain is built from TRBV15 and TRBJ2-7, with D possibly matching TRBD2 (5 bases). The germline V gene has CDR1 LNHNV and CDR2 YYDKDF (reference sequence). V was clipped by 0 bases and J by 2 bases, with 11 bases between them. The CDR3 spans 15 residues. The CDR3 DNA follows: TGTGCCACCAGCAGAGATCCGGGAAACACCTACGAGCAGTACTTC. Its translation: CATSRDPGNTYEQYF.